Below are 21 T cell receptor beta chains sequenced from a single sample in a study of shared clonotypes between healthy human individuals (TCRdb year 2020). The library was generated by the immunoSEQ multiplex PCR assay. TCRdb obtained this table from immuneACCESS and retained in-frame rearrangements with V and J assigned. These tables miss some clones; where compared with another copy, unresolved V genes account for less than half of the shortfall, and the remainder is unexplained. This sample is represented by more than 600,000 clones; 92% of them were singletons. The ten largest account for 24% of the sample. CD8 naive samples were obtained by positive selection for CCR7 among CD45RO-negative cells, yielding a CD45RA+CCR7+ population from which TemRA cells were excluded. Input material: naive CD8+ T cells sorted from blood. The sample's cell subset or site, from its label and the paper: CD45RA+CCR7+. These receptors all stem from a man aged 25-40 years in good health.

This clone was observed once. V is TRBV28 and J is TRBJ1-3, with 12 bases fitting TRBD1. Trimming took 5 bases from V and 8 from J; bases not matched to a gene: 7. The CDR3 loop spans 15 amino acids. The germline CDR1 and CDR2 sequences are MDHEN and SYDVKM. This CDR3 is CASSPLGQGAHTIYF. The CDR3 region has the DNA TGTGCCAGCAGTCCCTTGGGACAGGGGGCGCACACCATATATTTT.

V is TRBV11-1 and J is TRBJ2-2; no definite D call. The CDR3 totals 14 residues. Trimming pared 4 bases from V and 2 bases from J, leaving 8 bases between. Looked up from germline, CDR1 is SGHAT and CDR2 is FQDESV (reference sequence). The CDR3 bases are TGTGCCAGCAGCTACGGATATAACACCGGGGAGCTGTTTTTT. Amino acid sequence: CASSYGYNTGELFF. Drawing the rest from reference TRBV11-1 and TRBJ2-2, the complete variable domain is EAEVAQSPRYKITEKSQAVAFWCDPISGHATLYWYRQILGQGPELLVQFQDESVVDDSQLPKDRFSAERLKGVDSTLKIQPAELGDSAMYLCASSYGYNTGELFFGEGSRLTVL.

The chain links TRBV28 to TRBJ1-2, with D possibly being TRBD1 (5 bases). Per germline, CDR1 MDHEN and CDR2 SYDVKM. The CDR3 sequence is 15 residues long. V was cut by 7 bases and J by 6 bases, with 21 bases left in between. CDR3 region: CASNRLVAGEDGYTF. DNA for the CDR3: TGTGCCAGCAATCGCCTAGTTGCGGGGGAAGATGGCTACACCTTC.

DNA for the CDR3: TGTGCCAGCAGCCCTAGTCCGGGTAAGGGTAATGAGCAGTTCTTC. Translation gives CASSPSPGKGNEQFF. The chain links TRBV7-9 to TRBJ2-1; no definite D call. Trimming took off 5 bases at V and 7 bases at J, with 18 bases between the two ends. The CDR3 totals 15 residues. CDR1 and CDR2 from the germline V gene are SEHNR and FQNEAQ (reference sequence).

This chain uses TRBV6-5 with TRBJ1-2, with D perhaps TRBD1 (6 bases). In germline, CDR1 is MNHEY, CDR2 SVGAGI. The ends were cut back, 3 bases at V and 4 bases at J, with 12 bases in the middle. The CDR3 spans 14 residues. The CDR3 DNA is TGTGCCAGCAGTTATCGGGGGCACAGCTATGGCTACACCTTC. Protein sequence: CASSYRGHSYGYTF.

The CDR3 loop reads CASRSKDGRAYNEQFF. As DNA, the CDR3 is TGTGCCAGTAGATCAAAGGACGGGAGGGCTTACAATGAGCAGTTCTTC. The chain couples TRBV19 to TRBJ2-1; 8 bases fit TRBD2. The CDR3 totals 16 residues. Germline V lookup: CDR1 LNHDA, CDR2 SQIVND (reference sequence). With V trimmed by 6 bases and J by 4 bases, 11 bases remained unmatched.

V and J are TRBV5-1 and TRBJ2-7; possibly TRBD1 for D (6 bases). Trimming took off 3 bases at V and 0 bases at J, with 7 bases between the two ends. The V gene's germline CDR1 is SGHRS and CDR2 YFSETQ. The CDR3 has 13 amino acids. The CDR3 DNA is TGCGCCAGCAGCTACAGGGTCTCCTACGAGCAGTACTTC. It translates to CASSYRVSYEQYF.

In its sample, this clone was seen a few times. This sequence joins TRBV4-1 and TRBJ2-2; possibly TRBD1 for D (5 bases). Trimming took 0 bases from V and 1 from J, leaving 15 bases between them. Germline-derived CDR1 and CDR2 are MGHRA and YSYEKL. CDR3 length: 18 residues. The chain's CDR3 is CASSQDRVQGMNTGELFF. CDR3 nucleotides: TGCGCCAGCAGCCAAGATCGGGTCCAGGGCATGAACACCGGGGAGCTGTTTTTT.

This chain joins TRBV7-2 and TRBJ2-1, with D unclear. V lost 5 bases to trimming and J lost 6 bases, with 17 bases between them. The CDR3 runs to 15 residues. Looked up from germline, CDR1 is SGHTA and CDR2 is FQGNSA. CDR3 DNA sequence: TGTGCCAGCAGCCACCTGTTCGGGTCGGTCAATGAGCAGTTCTTC. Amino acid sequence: CASSHLFGSVNEQFF.

The DNA of the CDR3 is TGCGCCAGCAGCTTGCCCGCAAGGGGACCCTACGAGCAGTACTTC. Translating it yields CASSLPARGPYEQYF. This chain joins TRBV5-1 and TRBJ2-7; D possibly matches TRBD1 or TRBD2 (5 bases each). The CDR3 loop spans 15 amino acids. Germline V lookup: CDR1 SGHRS, CDR2 YFSETQ. V gave up 1 base and J gave up 2 bases, with 13 bases separating them.

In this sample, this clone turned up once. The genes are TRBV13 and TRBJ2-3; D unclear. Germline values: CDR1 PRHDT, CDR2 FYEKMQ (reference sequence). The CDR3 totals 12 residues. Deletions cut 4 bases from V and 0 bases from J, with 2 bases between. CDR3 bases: TGTGCCAGCAGCTCCAGCACAGATACGCAGTATTTT. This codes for CASSSSTDTQYF.

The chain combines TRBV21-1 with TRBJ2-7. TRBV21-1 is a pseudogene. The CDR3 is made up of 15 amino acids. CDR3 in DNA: TGTGCCAGCAGCAAAGGTATTGCCCGACCAAGCGAGCAGTACTTC. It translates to CASSKGIARPSEQYF.

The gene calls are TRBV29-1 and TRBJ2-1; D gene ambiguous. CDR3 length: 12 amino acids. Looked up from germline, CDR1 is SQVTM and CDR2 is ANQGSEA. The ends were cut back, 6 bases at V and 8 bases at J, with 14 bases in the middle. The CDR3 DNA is TGCAGCGTCGTAGACTTGAGCGATGAGCAGTTCTTC. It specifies CSVVDLSDEQFF.

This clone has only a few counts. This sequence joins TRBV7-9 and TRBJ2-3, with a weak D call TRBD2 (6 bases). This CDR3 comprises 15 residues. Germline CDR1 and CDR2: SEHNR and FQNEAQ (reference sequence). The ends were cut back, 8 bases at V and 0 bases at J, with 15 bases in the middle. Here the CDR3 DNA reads TGTGCCAGCGATTGGAGGGCCCCGAGCACAGATACGCAGTATTTT. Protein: CASDWRAPSTDTQYF.

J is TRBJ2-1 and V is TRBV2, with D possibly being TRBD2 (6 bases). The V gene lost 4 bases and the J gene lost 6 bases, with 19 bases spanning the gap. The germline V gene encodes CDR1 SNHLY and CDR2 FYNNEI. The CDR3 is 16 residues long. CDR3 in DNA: TGTGCCAGCAGTGGAGGGAGGAGCAGGGACTTCAATGAGCAGTTCTTC. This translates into CASSGGRSRDFNEQFF.

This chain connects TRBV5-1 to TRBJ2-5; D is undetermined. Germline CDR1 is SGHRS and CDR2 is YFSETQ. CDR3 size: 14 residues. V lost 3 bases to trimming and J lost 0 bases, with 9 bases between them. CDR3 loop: CASSSSTYQETQYF. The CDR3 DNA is TGCGCCAGCAGCTCATCCACCTACCAAGAGACCCAGTACTTC.

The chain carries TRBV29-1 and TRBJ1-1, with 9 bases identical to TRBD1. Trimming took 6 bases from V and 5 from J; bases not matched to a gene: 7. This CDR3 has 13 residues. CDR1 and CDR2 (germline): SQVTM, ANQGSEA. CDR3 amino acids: CSVRTGARTEAFF. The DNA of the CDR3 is TGCAGCGTAAGGACAGGGGCGAGGACTGAAGCTTTCTTT.

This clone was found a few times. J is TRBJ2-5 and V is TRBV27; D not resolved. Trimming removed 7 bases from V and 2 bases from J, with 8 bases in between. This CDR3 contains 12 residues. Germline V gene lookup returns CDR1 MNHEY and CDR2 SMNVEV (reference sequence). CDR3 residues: CASNRRQETQYF. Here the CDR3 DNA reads TGTGCCAGCAATAGAAGACAAGAGACCCAGTACTTC.

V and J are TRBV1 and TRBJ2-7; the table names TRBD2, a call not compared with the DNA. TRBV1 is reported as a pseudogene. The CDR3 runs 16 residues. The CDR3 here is CTSSQDLLRNSYEQYF. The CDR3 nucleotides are TGCACCAGCAGCCAAGATCTTTTGCGGAACTCCTACGAGCAGTACTTC.

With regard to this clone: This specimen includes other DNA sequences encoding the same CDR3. CDR3 loop: CASSLGLSEQFF. The CDR3 DNA reads as TGTGCCAGCAGCTTAGGACTATCGGAGCAGTTCTTC. This chain links TRBV7-9 with TRBJ2-1, with D possibly TRBD2 on 5 matching bases. Germline V lookup: CDR1 SEHNR, CDR2 FQNEAQ (reference sequence). The CDR3 spans 12 residues. V was clipped by 1 base and J by 10 bases, with 8 bases between them.

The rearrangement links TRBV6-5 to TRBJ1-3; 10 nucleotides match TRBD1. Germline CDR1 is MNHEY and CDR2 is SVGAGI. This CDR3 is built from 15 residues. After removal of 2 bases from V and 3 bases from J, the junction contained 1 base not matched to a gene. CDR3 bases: TGTGCCAGCAGTTACGGGACAGGGGTTGGAAACACCATATATTTT. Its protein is CASSYGTGVGNTIYF.